Listed here is a single TCR beta chain. The length of the CDR3 is 13 residues. The ends were cut back, 2 bases at V and 13 bases at J, with 12 bases in the middle. Germline V gene lookup returns CDR1 MNHEY and CDR2 SVGAGI. This sample is part of a study of cytomegalovirus exposure and HLA in healthy donors. Overall study: There were approximately 80 million unique TCRs (from HLA-typed donors) in an early data release.

The PCR had 60 Vbeta and 13 Jbeta primers. Sequencing was performed with immunoSEQ multiplex PCR; in TCRdb, only in-frame clones are kept and a portion is missing. Here the sample spans more than 65,000 clones, roughly four fifths being singletons. The source material was PBMCs. This sequence joins TRBV6-5 and TRBJ1-6; D unclear. The sequence was obtained from a woman between 50 and 59 years old in good health and CMV-seropositive. CDR3 region: CASSYQDLMPLHF. The DNA for the CDR3 is TGTGCCAGCAGTTACCAGGATCTGATGCCCCTCCACTTT.